The 7 T cell receptor beta chains reported below all come from one sample, sequenced in a study of shared clonotypes between healthy human individuals. Here immunoSEQ multiplex PCR was the method, and the copy in TCRdb shows in-frame clones only, minus some. The table shows roughly 510,000 clones, with about 75% occurring only once. The sample taken for sequencing was PBMCs. The receptors were sampled from a woman aged 40 to 50 in good health. Some clones in this sample may be carry-over from other donors' samples.

The rearrangement uses TRBV6-1 and TRBJ1-4; TRBD1 might be the D (5 bases). V was clipped by 3 bases and J by 8 bases, with 16 bases between them. Per the germline V gene, CDR1 is MNHNS and CDR2 is SASEGT. This CDR3 spans 15 amino acids. The CDR3: CASSEFGTRGEKLFF. In nucleotides, the CDR3 is TGTGCCAGCAGTGAGTTCGGAACTAGGGGAGAAAAACTGTTTTTT.

This clone was observed once. The chain is built from TRBV7-2 and TRBJ2-3; the match to TRBD2 covers 13 bases. The CDR3 has 17 amino acids. J was trimmed by 5 bases and V by 5 bases; bases with no gene match: 10. Germline CDR1 and CDR2: SGHTA and FQGNSA. CDR3 amino acids: CASSPAATSGRGDTQYF. In nucleotides, the CDR3 is TGTGCCAGCAGCCCCGCGGCCACTAGCGGGAGGGGAGATACGCAGTATTTT.

This clone came up once. J is TRBJ2-2 and V is TRBV5-4; D is perhaps TRBD1 or TRBD2 (5 bases each). V was shortened by 2 bases and J by 5 bases, with 13 bases between the two germline ends. Germline V gene data show CDR1 as SGHNT and CDR2 as YYREEE (reference sequence). CDR3 size: 15 residues. CDR3 loop: CASSLGTQPTGELFF. The DNA for the CDR3 is TGTGCCAGCAGCTTAGGGACCCAGCCTACCGGGGAGCTGTTTTTT. The full variable domain, rest sourced from reference TRBV5-4 and TRBJ2-2, is ETGVTQSPTHLIKTRGQQVTLRCSSQSGHNTVSWYQQALGQGPQFIFQYYREEENGRGNFPPRFSGLQFPNYSSELNVNALELDDSALYLCASSLGTQPTGELFFGEGSRLTVL.

This clone has just one count. The rearrangement links TRBV28 to TRBJ1-2; maybe TRBD1 (6 bases). This CDR3 is built from 14 residues. Germline lookup yields CDR1 MDHEN and CDR2 SYDVKM. Trimming took off 6 bases at V and 8 bases at J, with 19 bases between the two ends. The CDR3 reads CASSPPPVDRGYTF. Written as DNA, the CDR3 is TGTGCCAGCAGCCCCCCACCCGTGGACAGAGGCTACACCTTC.

The chain combines TRBV2 with TRBJ1-5; D not resolved. The CDR3 is 13 amino acids. Trimming pared 3 bases from V and 0 bases from J, leaving 3 bases between. The germline V gene has CDR1 SNHLY and CDR2 FYNNEI. CDR3 in DNA: TGTGCCAGCAGTGACTATAGCAATCAGCCCCAGCATTTT. This sequence encodes CASSDYSNQPQHF.

The chain is built from TRBV30 and TRBJ1-2, with D maybe TRBD1 (5 bases). Germline V gene lookup returns CDR1 GTSNPN and CDR2 SVGIG (reference sequence). V was trimmed by 4 bases and J by 4 bases, leaving 13 bases between them. This CDR3 has 13 residues. The CDR3 spells CAWNPTGFYGYTF. The DNA of the CDR3 is TGTGCCTGGAACCCAACAGGATTCTATGGCTACACCTTC.

Only one count was recorded for this clone. The chain employs TRBV9 and TRBJ2-7, with no clear D. There are 14 residues in the CDR3. The V end lost 3 bases, the J end lost 1 base, and 11 bases lay between the germline ends. The germline CDR1 and CDR2 sequences are SGDLS and YYNGEE. The CDR3 sequence: CASSAFPESYEQYF. The CDR3 DNA reads TGTGCCAGCAGCGCCTTCCCGGAGTCCTACGAGCAGTACTTC.